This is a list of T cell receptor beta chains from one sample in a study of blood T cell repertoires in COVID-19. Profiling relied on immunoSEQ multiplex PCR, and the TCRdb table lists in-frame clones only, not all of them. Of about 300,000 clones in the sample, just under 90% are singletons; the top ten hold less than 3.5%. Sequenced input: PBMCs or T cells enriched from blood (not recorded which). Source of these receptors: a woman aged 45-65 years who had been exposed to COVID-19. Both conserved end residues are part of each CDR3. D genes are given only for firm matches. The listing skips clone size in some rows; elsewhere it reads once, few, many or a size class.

CASSLVPGQGGKTEAFF	TGTGCCAGCAGCTTAGTGCCCGGACAGGGGGGTAAGACTGAAGCTTTCTTT	TRBD1	TRBV7-2	TRBJ1-1	NA
CASSLGQGTYNSPLHF	TGTGCCAGCAGCTTAGGTCAGGGGACCTATAATTCACCCCTCCACTTT	NA	TRBV7-8	TRBJ1-6	NA
CASSLYPAASSGNTIYF	TGTGCCAGCAGTTTATACCCCGCAGCTAGCTCTGGAAACACCATATATTTT	NA	TRBV28	TRBJ1-3	NA
CASRSGDRGREKLFF	TGTGCCAGCAGATCTGGGGACAGGGGGCGTGAAAAACTGTTTTTT	TRBD1	TRBV28	TRBJ1-4	once
CASSAGGYGTDTQYF	TGTGCCAGCTCCGCCGGGGGTTACGGCACAGATACGCAGTATTTT	NA	TRBV28	TRBJ2-3	NA
CASSEGTGTDTQYF	TGTGCCAGCAGTGAAGGGACTGGCACAGATACGCAGTATTTT	NA	TRBV2	TRBJ2-3	once
CASSLDSRGYEQYF	TGTGCCAGCAGCTTGGATAGCAGGGGCTACGAGCAGTACTTC	NA	TRBV7-9	TRBJ2-7	NA
CATSRDREGQVRETQYF	TGTGCCACCAGCAGAGATAGAGAGGGACAGGTTCGGGAGACCCAGTACTTC	TRBD1	TRBV15	TRBJ2-5	NA
CSVTPGTGELFF	TGCAGCGTTACGCCCGGGACAGGGGAGCTGTTTTTT	NA	TRBV29-1	TRBJ2-2	once
CASIDGTEETQYF	TGTGCCAGTATTGACGGGACAGAAGAGACCCAGTACTTC	TRBD1	TRBV2	TRBJ2-5	NA
CASSPRTGNRYEQYF	TGTGCCAGCAGCCCGAGGACAGGGAATCGCTACGAGCAGTACTTC	TRBD1	TRBV4-2	TRBJ2-7	NA
CASSYSGQVYEQYF	TGTGCCAGCAGTTACTCGGGACAAGTCTACGAGCAGTACTTC	NA	TRBV6-5	TRBJ2-7	few
CASSLLGIRSGGYTF	TGCGCCAGCAGCTTGCTGGGTATCCGTTCGGGGGGCTACACCTTC	NA	TRBV5-1	TRBJ1-2	NA
CASSGSGTSGTDTQYF	TGCGCCAGCAGCGGGTCCGGGACTAGCGGCACAGATACGCAGTATTTT	TRBD2	TRBV5-1	TRBJ2-3	NA
CASSLIGEVYEQYF	TGTGCCAGCAGTTTAATAGGGGAGGTCTACGAGCAGTACTTC	NA	TRBV27	TRBJ2-7	NA
CASSLLAGGQADTQYF	TGTGCCAGCAGTTTATTGGCGGGGGGGCAGGCAGATACGCAGTATTTT	TRBD2	TRBV28	TRBJ2-3	NA
CASSQGGLAGIGELFF	TGTGCCAGCAGCCAAGGCGGACTAGCGGGGATCGGGGAGCTGTTTTTT	TRBD2	TRBV3-1/TRBV3-2	TRBJ2-2	few
CSVVTGSSYEQYF	TGCAGCGTGGTGACAGGAAGCTCCTACGAGCAGTACTTC	NA	TRBV29-1	TRBJ2-7	once
CASSISRQGNQPQHF	TGTGCCAGTAGTATATCTCGGCAGGGCAATCAGCCCCAGCATTTT	NA	TRBV19	TRBJ1-5	NA
CASSLDPQGQPQHF	TGTGCCAGTAGTCTGGACCCCCAGGGGCAGCCCCAGCATTTT	NA	TRBV19	TRBJ1-5	NA
CASSPDRVLNYGYTF	TGCGCCAGCAGCCCGGACAGGGTACTTAACTATGGCTACACCTTC	TRBD1	TRBV5-1	TRBJ1-2	NA
CASSPSQGEITDTQYF	TGTGCCAGCAGCCCCTCACAGGGGGAAATCACGGATACGCAGTATTTT	TRBD1	TRBV3-1/TRBV3-2	TRBJ2-3	NA
CASSGTGREKLFF	TGTGCCAGCAGCGGGACAGGGAGGGAAAAACTGTTTTTT	TRBD1	TRBV6-5	TRBJ1-4	NA
CASSKTTGSTEAFF	TGTGCCAGTAGTAAGACAACTGGGAGCACTGAAGCTTTCTTT	NA	TRBV19	TRBJ1-1	NA
CASSISVNTEAFF	TGTGCCAGTAGTATCTCTGTGAACACTGAAGCTTTCTTT	NA	TRBV19	TRBJ1-1	once
CASSLAGGNQPQHF	TGTGCCAGCAGCTTAGCCGGGGGTAATCAGCCCCAGCATTTT	NA	TRBV7-9	TRBJ1-5	NA
CASSQEGRDGFQETQYF	TGTGCCAGCAGCCAAGAGGGGCGGGACGGATTTCAAGAGACCCAGTACTTC	NA	TRBV3-1/TRBV3-2	TRBJ2-5	NA
CASSPRTGSTPLHF	TGTGCCAGCAGCCCTCGGACAGGGAGTACACCCCTCCACTTT	TRBD1	TRBV14	TRBJ1-6	NA
CASLRAGASYEQYF	TGTGCCAGCCTAAGGGCGGGGGCGTCCTACGAGCAGTACTTC	NA	TRBV7-2	TRBJ2-7	once
CASSLGTVGDEQFF	TGTGCCAGCAGTTTAGGGACAGTGGGGGATGAGCAGTTCTTC	TRBD1	TRBV27	TRBJ2-1	NA
CASSLLAGGPETQYF	TGTGCCAGCAGCCTACTAGCGGGGGGCCCTGAGACCCAGTACTTC	TRBD2	TRBV3-1/TRBV3-2	TRBJ2-5	once
CASSHGTGALGYTF	TGTGCCAGCAGTCACGGGACAGGCGCCCTGGGCTACACCTTC	TRBD1	TRBV28	TRBJ1-2	NA
CASSEQGQETQYF	TGTGCCAGTTCCGAACAGGGGCAAGAGACCCAGTACTTC	TRBD1	TRBV7-2	TRBJ2-5	once
CASSRTSGGASSYNEQFF	TGTGCCAGCAGCAGGACTAGCGGGGGGGCGAGCTCCTACAATGAGCAGTTCTTC	TRBD2	TRBV2	TRBJ2-1	NA
CASSRTSAQETQYF	TGTGCCAGCAGCCGGACTAGCGCCCAAGAGACCCAGTACTTC	TRBD2	TRBV14	TRBJ2-5	NA
CASRHTGGSGANVLTF	TGCGCCAGCAGACATACAGGGGGATCAGGGGCCAACGTCCTGACTTTC	TRBD1	TRBV5-1	TRBJ2-6	NA
CAWRDRDRGSYEQYF	TGTGCCTGGAGAGACCGGGACAGGGGGTCCTACGAGCAGTACTTC	TRBD1	TRBV30	TRBJ2-7	NA